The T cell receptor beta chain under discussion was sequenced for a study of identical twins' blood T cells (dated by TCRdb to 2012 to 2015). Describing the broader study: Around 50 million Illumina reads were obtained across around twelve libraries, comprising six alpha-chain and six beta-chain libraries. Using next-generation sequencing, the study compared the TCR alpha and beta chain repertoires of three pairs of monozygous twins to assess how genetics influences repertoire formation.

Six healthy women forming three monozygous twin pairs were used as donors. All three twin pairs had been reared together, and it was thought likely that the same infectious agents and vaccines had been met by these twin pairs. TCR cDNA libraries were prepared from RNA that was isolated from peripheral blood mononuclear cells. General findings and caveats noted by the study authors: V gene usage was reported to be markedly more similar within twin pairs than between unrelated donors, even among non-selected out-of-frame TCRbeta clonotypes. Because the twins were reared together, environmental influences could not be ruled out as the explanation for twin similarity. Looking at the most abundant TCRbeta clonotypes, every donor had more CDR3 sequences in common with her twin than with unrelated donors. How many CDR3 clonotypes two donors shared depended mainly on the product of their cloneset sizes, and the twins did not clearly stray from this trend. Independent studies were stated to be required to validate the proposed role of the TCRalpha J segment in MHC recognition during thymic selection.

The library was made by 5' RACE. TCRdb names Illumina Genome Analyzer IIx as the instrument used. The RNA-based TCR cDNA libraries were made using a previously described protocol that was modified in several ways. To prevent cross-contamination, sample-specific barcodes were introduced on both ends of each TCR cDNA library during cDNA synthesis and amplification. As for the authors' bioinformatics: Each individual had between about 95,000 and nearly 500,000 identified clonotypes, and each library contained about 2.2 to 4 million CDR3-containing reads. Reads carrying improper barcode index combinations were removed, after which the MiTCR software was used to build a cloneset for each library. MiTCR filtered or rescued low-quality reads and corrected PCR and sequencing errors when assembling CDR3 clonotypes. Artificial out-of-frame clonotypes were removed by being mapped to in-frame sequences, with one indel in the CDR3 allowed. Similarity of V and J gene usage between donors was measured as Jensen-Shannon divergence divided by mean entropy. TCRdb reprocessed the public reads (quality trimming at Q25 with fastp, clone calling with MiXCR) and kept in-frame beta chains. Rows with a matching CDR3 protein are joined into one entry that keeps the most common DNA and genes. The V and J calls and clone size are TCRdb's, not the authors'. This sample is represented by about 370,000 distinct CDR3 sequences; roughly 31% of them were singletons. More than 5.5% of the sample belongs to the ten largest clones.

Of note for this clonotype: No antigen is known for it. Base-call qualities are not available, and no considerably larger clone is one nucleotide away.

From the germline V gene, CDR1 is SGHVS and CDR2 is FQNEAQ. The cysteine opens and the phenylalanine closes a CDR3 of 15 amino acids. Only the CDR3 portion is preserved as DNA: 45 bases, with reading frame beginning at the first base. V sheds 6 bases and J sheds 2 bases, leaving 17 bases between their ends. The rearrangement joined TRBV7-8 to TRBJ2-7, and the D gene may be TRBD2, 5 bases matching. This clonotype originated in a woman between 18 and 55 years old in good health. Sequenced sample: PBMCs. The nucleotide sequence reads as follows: TGTGCCAGCAGGCCGCTTTTGGACTCAACCTACGAGCAGTACTTC. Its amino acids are CASRPLLDSTYEQYF.